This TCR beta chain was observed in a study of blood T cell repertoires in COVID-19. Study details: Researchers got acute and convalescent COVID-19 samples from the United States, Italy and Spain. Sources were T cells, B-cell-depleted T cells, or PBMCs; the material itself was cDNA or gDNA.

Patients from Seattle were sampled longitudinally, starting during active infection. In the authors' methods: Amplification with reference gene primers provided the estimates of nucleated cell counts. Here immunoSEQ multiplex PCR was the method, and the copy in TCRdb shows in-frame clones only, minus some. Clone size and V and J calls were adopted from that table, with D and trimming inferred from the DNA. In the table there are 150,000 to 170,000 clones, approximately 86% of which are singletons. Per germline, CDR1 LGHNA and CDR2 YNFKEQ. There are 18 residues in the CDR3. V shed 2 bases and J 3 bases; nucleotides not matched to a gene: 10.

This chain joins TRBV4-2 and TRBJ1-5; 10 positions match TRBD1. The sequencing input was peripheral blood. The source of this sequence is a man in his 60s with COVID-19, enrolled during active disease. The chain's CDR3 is CASSQSPGQGYDNQPQHF. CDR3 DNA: TGTGCCAGCAGCCAATCTCCGGGACAGGGGTATGACAATCAGCCCCAGCATTTT.